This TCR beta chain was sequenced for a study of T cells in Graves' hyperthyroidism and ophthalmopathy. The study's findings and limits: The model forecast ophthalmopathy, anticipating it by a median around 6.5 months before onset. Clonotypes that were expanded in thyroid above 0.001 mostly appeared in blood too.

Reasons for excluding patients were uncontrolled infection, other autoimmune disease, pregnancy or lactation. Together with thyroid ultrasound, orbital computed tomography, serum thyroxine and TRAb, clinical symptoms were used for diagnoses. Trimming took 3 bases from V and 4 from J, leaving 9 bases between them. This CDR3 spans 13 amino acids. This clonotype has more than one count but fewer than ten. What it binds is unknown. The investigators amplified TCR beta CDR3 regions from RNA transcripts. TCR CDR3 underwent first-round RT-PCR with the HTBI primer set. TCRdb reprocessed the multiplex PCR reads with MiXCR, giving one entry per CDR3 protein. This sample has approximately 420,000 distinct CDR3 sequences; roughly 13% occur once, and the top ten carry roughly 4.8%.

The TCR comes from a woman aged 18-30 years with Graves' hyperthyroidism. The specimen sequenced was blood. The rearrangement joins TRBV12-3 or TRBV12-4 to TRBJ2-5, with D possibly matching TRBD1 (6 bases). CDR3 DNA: TGTGCCAGCAGTTTTAACAGGGCAGAGACCCAGTACTTC. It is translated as CASSFNRAETQYF.